This TCR beta chain emerged from a study of CD4 T cells in relation to SARS-CoV-2 and coronaviruses. This clone is a singleton in its sample. Deep TCR-beta sequencing used DNA from uncultured naive and memory CD4+ T cells. Using immunoSEQ multiplex PCR, the repertoire was profiled, and TCRdb retains in-frame clones only, with some absent. The top ten hold roughly 3% of the sample, which has 35,000 to 40,000 clones, approximately 83% seen once. This CDR3 has 14 amino acids. V lost 4 bases and J lost 4; bases outside the gene matches: 4. In germline, CDR1 is MGHDK, CDR2 SYGVNS. The sequence was collected from an adult with COVID-19. The chain links TRBV25-1 to TRBJ2-7; 10 bases are shared with TRBD2. Sequencing was done on a sample of memory CD4+ T cells from PBMCs. CDR3: CASSGLAGRYEQYF. DNA of the CDR3: TGTGCCAGCAGTGGACTAGCGGGCCGTTACGAGCAGTACTTC.